These T cell receptor beta chains were read from a single sample in a study of PD-L1 blockade in urothelial cancer. TCRdb keeps only in-frame clones here, not all; method: immunoSEQ multiplex PCR. Among some 35,000 clones listed, about a third were seen once. The material was tumor tissue, obtained before atezolizumab (anti-PD-L1) treatment. These receptor sequences come from a man in his sixties with urothelial cancer. CDR3s include the opening cysteine and the closing phenylalanine or tryptophan. The D gene is left open where the match is weak. A row's size may be missing; if present it is once, few, many or a size class.

cdr3_aa: CASLYQGAGFYGYTF; cdr3_nt: TGTGCCAGTCTTTATCAGGGGGCTGGGTTCTATGGCTACACCTTC; clone_size: -; j_call: TRBJ1-2; cdr3_length: 15; v_call: TRBV6-8; d_call: TRBD1
cdr3_aa: CAITRGETEAFF; cdr3_nt: TGTGCCATCACTCGGGGGGAGACTGAAGCTTTCTTT; clone_size: -; j_call: TRBJ1-1; cdr3_length: 12; v_call: TRBV6-8; d_call: -
cdr3_aa: CASSTAGGNTGELFF; cdr3_nt: TGTGCCAGCAGCACCGCGGGGGGTAACACCGGGGAGCTGTTTTTT; clone_size: few; j_call: TRBJ2-2; cdr3_length: 15; v_call: TRBV11-3; d_call: TRBD2
cdr3_aa: CASRGGSMNTEAFF; cdr3_nt: TGTGCCAGCAGAGGCGGATCGATGAACACTGAAGCTTTCTTT; clone_size: many; j_call: TRBJ1-1; cdr3_length: 14; v_call: TRBV6-8; d_call: -
cdr3_aa: CASSQLSGGAVETQYF; cdr3_nt: TGCGCCAGCAGCCAATTAAGCGGGGGGGCCGTAGAGACCCAGTACTTC; clone_size: many; j_call: TRBJ2-5; cdr3_length: 16; v_call: TRBV4-1; d_call: TRBD2
cdr3_aa: CASSSTETGELFF; cdr3_nt: TGTGCCAGCAGCTCCACCGAAACCGGGGAGCTGTTTTTT; clone_size: -; j_call: TRBJ2-2; cdr3_length: 13; v_call: TRBV6-4; d_call: -
cdr3_aa: CASSTPRTGNTGELFF; cdr3_nt: TGTGCCAGTAGTACCCCTCGGACAGGGAACACCGGGGAGCTGTTTTTT; clone_size: few; j_call: TRBJ2-2; cdr3_length: 16; v_call: TRBV19; d_call: TRBD1
cdr3_aa: CASSTPLMNTEAFF; cdr3_nt: TGTGCCAGTAGTACCCCGCTTATGAACACTGAAGCTTTCTTT; clone_size: few; j_call: TRBJ1-1; cdr3_length: 14; v_call: TRBV19; d_call: -
cdr3_aa: CASSLRAKNTGELFF; cdr3_nt: TGTGCCAGCAGCCTTAGGGCCAAGAACACCGGGGAGCTGTTTTTT; clone_size: -; j_call: TRBJ2-2; cdr3_length: 15; v_call: TRBV7-5; d_call: -
cdr3_aa: CASSYGGGPTFSGANVLTF; cdr3_nt: TGTGCCAGCAGTTACGGAGGGGGACCGACTTTCTCTGGGGCCAACGTCCTGACTTTC; clone_size: few; j_call: TRBJ2-6; cdr3_length: 19; v_call: TRBV6-8; d_call: -
cdr3_aa: CSVGGAQNLEAFF; cdr3_nt: TGCAGCGTTGGCGGGGCCCAGAACCTTGAAGCTTTCTTT; clone_size: few; j_call: TRBJ1-1; cdr3_length: 13; v_call: TRBV29-1; d_call: -
cdr3_aa: CASSMTEATYEQYF; cdr3_nt: TGTGCCAGTAGTATGACAGAGGCCACCTACGAGCAGTACTTC; clone_size: once; j_call: TRBJ2-7; cdr3_length: 14; v_call: TRBV19; d_call: -
cdr3_aa: CASSGGQGSQPQHF; cdr3_nt: TGTGCCAGCTCAGGTGGACAGGGAAGTCAGCCCCAGCATTTT; clone_size: -; j_call: TRBJ1-5; cdr3_length: 14; v_call: TRBV18; d_call: TRBD1
cdr3_aa: CASSTQGWSTDTQYF; cdr3_nt: TGTGCCAGTAGTACCCAGGGGTGGAGCACAGATACGCAGTATTTT; clone_size: -; j_call: TRBJ2-3; cdr3_length: 15; v_call: TRBV19; d_call: -
cdr3_aa: CASRFPPRRVQPQHF; cdr3_nt: TGTGCAAGTCGCTTTCCACCTCGGAGAGTTCAGCCCCAGCATTTT; clone_size: few; j_call: TRBJ1-5; cdr3_length: 15; v_call: TRBV12-2; d_call: -
cdr3_aa: CASSEGAGEVNEQFF; cdr3_nt: TGTGCCAGCAGTGAAGGAGCGGGGGAGGTCAATGAGCAGTTCTTC; clone_size: -; j_call: TRBJ2-1; cdr3_length: 15; v_call: TRBV6-1; d_call: TRBD2
cdr3_aa: CAWSAAYEQYF; cdr3_nt: TGTGCCTGGAGTGCCGCCTACGAGCAGTACTTC; clone_size: -; j_call: TRBJ2-7; cdr3_length: 11; v_call: TRBV30; d_call: -
cdr3_aa: CAWSVTGAGNTIYF; cdr3_nt: TGTGCCTGGAGTGTGACAGGGGCTGGAAACACCATATATTTT; clone_size: -; j_call: TRBJ1-3; cdr3_length: 14; v_call: TRBV30; d_call: TRBD1
cdr3_aa: CASSEAGTGPYEQYF; cdr3_nt: TGTGCCAGCAGCGAAGCCGGGACAGGCCCCTACGAGCAGTACTTC; clone_size: many; j_call: TRBJ2-7; cdr3_length: 15; v_call: TRBV11-3; d_call: TRBD1
cdr3_aa: CASSLEGGPSYEQYF; cdr3_nt: TGCGCCAGCAGCTTGGAGGGGGGGCCTTCCTACGAGCAGTACTTC; clone_size: few; j_call: TRBJ2-7; cdr3_length: 15; v_call: TRBV5-1; d_call: -
cdr3_aa: CASSLAGAPEDTQYF; cdr3_nt: TGCGCCAGCAGCTTGGCGGGGGCCCCTGAAGATACGCAGTATTTT; clone_size: few; j_call: TRBJ2-3; cdr3_length: 15; v_call: TRBV5-1; d_call: -
cdr3_aa: CASSINRANEKLFF; cdr3_nt: TGTGCCAGTAGTATAAACAGGGCAAATGAAAAACTGTTTTTT; clone_size: -; j_call: TRBJ1-4; cdr3_length: 14; v_call: TRBV19; d_call: -
cdr3_aa: CSAWGTGTYEQYF; cdr3_nt: TGCAGCGCTTGGGGGACAGGGACCTACGAGCAGTACTTC; clone_size: -; j_call: TRBJ2-7; cdr3_length: 13; v_call: TRBV29-1; d_call: TRBD1
cdr3_aa: CASSYGREGVRKTQYF; cdr3_nt: TGTGCCAGCAGTTACGGCAGGGAGGGAGTCAGGAAGACCCAGTACTTC; clone_size: -; j_call: TRBJ2-5; cdr3_length: 16; v_call: TRBV6-8; d_call: TRBD2
cdr3_aa: CASSLTGILGNQPQHF; cdr3_nt: TGTGCCAGTAGCCTAACAGGGATCTTGGGCAATCAGCCCCAGCATTTT; clone_size: -; j_call: TRBJ1-5; cdr3_length: 16; v_call: TRBV19; d_call: -
cdr3_aa: CASSLWGGSGNSPLHF; cdr3_nt: TGTGCCAGCAGCTTGTGGGGGGGGAGTGGTAATTCACCCCTCCACTTT; clone_size: -; j_call: TRBJ1-6; cdr3_length: 16; v_call: TRBV11-3; d_call: -
cdr3_aa: CASSGTGFSYEQYF; cdr3_nt: TGTGCCTCCTCCGGGACAGGGTTCTCCTACGAGCAGTACTTC; clone_size: -; j_call: TRBJ2-7; cdr3_length: 14; v_call: TRBV30; d_call: TRBD1
cdr3_aa: CASSLGTGILAGQETQYF; cdr3_nt: TGCGCCAGCAGCTTGGGGACAGGGATCCTAGCGGGCCAAGAGACCCAGTACTTC; clone_size: -; j_call: TRBJ2-5; cdr3_length: 18; v_call: TRBV5-1; d_call: -
cdr3_aa: CASSPRQNEKLFF; cdr3_nt: TGTGCCAGCAGCCCAAGACAGAATGAAAAACTGTTTTTT; clone_size: few; j_call: TRBJ1-4; cdr3_length: 13; v_call: TRBV6-8; d_call: -
cdr3_aa: CASSQVPETQYF; cdr3_nt: TGTGCCAGCAGCCAAGTTCCAGAGACCCAGTACTTC; clone_size: few; j_call: TRBJ2-5; cdr3_length: 12; v_call: TRBV14; d_call: -
cdr3_aa: CASTNGGSAYEQYF; cdr3_nt: TGCGCCAGCACTAACGGTGGAAGCGCCTACGAGCAGTACTTC; clone_size: -; j_call: TRBJ2-7; cdr3_length: 14; v_call: TRBV10-2; d_call: -
cdr3_aa: CASSLGASQETQYF; cdr3_nt: TGTGCCAGCAGCTTAGGGGCCAGCCAAGAGACCCAGTACTTC; clone_size: few; j_call: TRBJ2-5; cdr3_length: 14; v_call: TRBV7-6; d_call: -
cdr3_aa: CASSLGVGRTNTIYF; cdr3_nt: TGCGCCAGCAGCTTGGGGGTAGGGAGGACGAACACCATATATTTT; clone_size: -; j_call: TRBJ1-3; cdr3_length: 15; v_call: TRBV5-1; d_call: -
cdr3_aa: CATSNPTGGSNVLTF; cdr3_nt: TGTGCCACCAGCAACCCAACGGGGGGTTCCAACGTCCTGACTTTC; clone_size: -; j_call: TRBJ2-6; cdr3_length: 15; v_call: TRBV15; d_call: TRBD2
cdr3_aa: CASSFRVYNGYTF; cdr3_nt: TGTGCCAGCAGTTTCAGGGTCTACAATGGCTACACCTTC; clone_size: -; j_call: TRBJ1-2; cdr3_length: 13; v_call: TRBV28; d_call: -
cdr3_aa: CASSAQGSAYEQYF; cdr3_nt: TGTGCCAGCAGTGCACAGGGGTCGGCCTACGAGCAGTACTTC; clone_size: many; j_call: TRBJ2-7; cdr3_length: 14; v_call: TRBV6-8; d_call: TRBD1
cdr3_aa: CASSYGGGTETNYEQYF; cdr3_nt: TGTGCCAGCAGTTACGGTGGAGGGACAGAAACAAACTACGAGCAGTACTTC; clone_size: few; j_call: TRBJ2-7; cdr3_length: 17; v_call: TRBV6-8; d_call: -
cdr3_aa: CASSEAPSPDTQYF; cdr3_nt: TGTGCCAGCAGCGAGGCCCCCTCGCCAGATACGCAGTATTTT; clone_size: few; j_call: TRBJ2-3; cdr3_length: 14; v_call: TRBV9; d_call: -
cdr3_aa: CASMRWGGLYNEQFF; cdr3_nt: TGTGCCTCCATGAGATGGGGGGGCCTATACAATGAGCAGTTCTTC; clone_size: -; j_call: TRBJ2-1; cdr3_length: 15; v_call: TRBV30; d_call: -
cdr3_aa: CASSGSWTGIKDTQYF; cdr3_nt: TGTGCCAGCAGTGGCAGCTGGACAGGGATAAAAGATACGCAGTATTTT; clone_size: few; j_call: TRBJ2-3; cdr3_length: 16; v_call: TRBV2; d_call: TRBD1
cdr3_aa: CASHGDRDGIGF; cdr3_nt: TGTGCCAGCCATGGAGACAGGGATGGCATAGGTTTT; clone_size: -; j_call: TRBJ1-1; cdr3_length: 12; v_call: TRBV28; d_call: TRBD1
cdr3_aa: CASSYSGLGAGEKLFF; cdr3_nt: TGTGCCAGCAGTTACTCTGGGCTGGGCGCCGGTGAAAAACTGTTTTTT; clone_size: medium-sized; j_call: TRBJ1-4; cdr3_length: 16; v_call: TRBV6-8; d_call: -
cdr3_aa: CASSPRAGVTGELFF; cdr3_nt: TGTGCCAGCAGTCCGCGGGCAGGGGTCACCGGGGAGCTGTTTTTT; clone_size: -; j_call: TRBJ2-2; cdr3_length: 15; v_call: TRBV9; d_call: -
cdr3_aa: CASSLRRDRLHF; cdr3_nt: TGTGCCAGCAGTTTAAGGCGGGACCGCCTTCATTTT; clone_size: once; j_call: TRBJ1-5; cdr3_length: 12; v_call: TRBV28; d_call: -
cdr3_aa: CASSIGTSAGNTIYF; cdr3_nt: TGTGCCAGTAGTATAGGAACCTCGGCTGGAAACACCATATATTTT; clone_size: -; j_call: TRBJ1-3; cdr3_length: 15; v_call: TRBV19; d_call: -
cdr3_aa: CASSPPSYEQYF; cdr3_nt: TGTGCCAGCAGTCCGCCCTCCTACGAGCAGTACTTC; clone_size: many; j_call: TRBJ2-7; cdr3_length: 12; v_call: TRBV6-8; d_call: -
cdr3_aa: CASSPKTENTEAFF; cdr3_nt: TGCGCCAGCAGCCCCAAGACAGAGAACACTGAAGCTTTCTTT; clone_size: -; j_call: TRBJ1-1; cdr3_length: 14; v_call: TRBV5-1; d_call: -
cdr3_aa: CASMSSGSEGEEQFF; cdr3_nt: TGTGCCAGCATGAGTAGCGGCTCGGAAGGGGAAGAGCAGTTCTTC; clone_size: few; j_call: TRBJ2-1; cdr3_length: 15; v_call: TRBV28; d_call: -
cdr3_aa: CASSLAGSVGNQPQHF; cdr3_nt: TGTGCCAGCAGCTTAGCTGGATCCGTGGGCAATCAGCCCCAGCATTTT; clone_size: few; j_call: TRBJ1-5; cdr3_length: 16; v_call: TRBV7-1; d_call: -
cdr3_aa: CASSLVAGSSVNIQYF; cdr3_nt: TGTGCCAGCAGCCTCGTAGCGGGGAGTAGTGTAAACATTCAGTACTTC; clone_size: -; j_call: TRBJ2-4; cdr3_length: 16; v_call: TRBV14; d_call: TRBD2
cdr3_aa: CASSSSGGEQFF; cdr3_nt: TGTGCCAGTAGTTCTAGCGGGGGGGAGCAGTTCTTC; clone_size: -; j_call: TRBJ2-1; cdr3_length: 12; v_call: TRBV19; d_call: TRBD2
cdr3_aa: CASRFRHRSSGNTIYF; cdr3_nt: TGTGCCAGTAGATTCAGACACAGGAGCTCTGGAAACACCATATATTTT; clone_size: once; j_call: TRBJ1-3; cdr3_length: 16; v_call: TRBV19; d_call: -
cdr3_aa: CAWSVGGSGINEQFF; cdr3_nt: TGTGCCTGGAGTGTAGGGGGGAGTGGGATTAATGAGCAGTTCTTC; clone_size: -; j_call: TRBJ2-1; cdr3_length: 15; v_call: TRBV30; d_call: -
cdr3_aa: CASSLVPSWTSGEGNEQFF; cdr3_nt: TGTGCCAGCAGCTTAGTTCCCTCCTGGACTAGCGGTGAGGGGAATGAGCAGTTCTTC; clone_size: -; j_call: TRBJ2-1; cdr3_length: 19; v_call: TRBV11-3; d_call: TRBD2
cdr3_aa: CASSLTSGRKETQYF; cdr3_nt: TGTGCCAGCAGTTTGACTAGCGGGAGAAAAGAGACCCAGTACTTC; clone_size: -; j_call: TRBJ2-5; cdr3_length: 15; v_call: TRBV28; d_call: TRBD2